This is a list of T cell receptor beta chains from one sample in a study of T cell responses to AZD1222 COVID-19 vaccine. The assay was immunoSEQ multiplex PCR, and TCRdb's table has in-frame clones only and misses some. The table records 150,000 to 200,000 clones, under 95% of them present only once. The specimen was peripheral blood, collected 28 days after the second AZD1222 dose. The receptors shown here come from an adult who received the AZD1222 COVID-19 vaccine. CDR3s include the opening cysteine and the closing phenylalanine or tryptophan. D genes are given only for firm matches. Rows give clone size only sometimes, using once, few, many, or a class for an expanded clone.

abundance	v_gene	d_gene	j_gene	CDR3aa	CDR3nt
.	TRBV9	TRBD1	TRBJ1-6	CASSVRDRENSPLHF	TGTGCCAGCAGCGTACGTGACAGGGAAAATTCACCCCTCCACTTT
.	TRBV9	TRBD1	TRBJ1-4	CASSLGQGIEKLFF	TGTGCCAGCAGCCTCGGACAGGGAATTGAAAAACTGTTTTTT
.	TRBV7-2	.	TRBJ2-1	CASTLYNEQFF	TGTGCCAGCACCCTGTACAATGAGCAGTTCTTC
.	TRBV27	TRBD1	TRBJ1-6	CASAPDRVNSPLHF	TGTGCCAGCGCCCCCGACAGGGTCAATTCACCCCTCCACTTT
.	TRBV7-9	TRBD1	TRBJ1-3	CASSLLTGGSGNTIYF	TGTGCCAGCAGCTTATTGACAGGGGGCTCTGGAAACACCATATATTTT
.	TRBV7-4	.	TRBJ1-5	CASSQLWDQPQHF	TGTGCCAGCAGCCAACTCTGGGATCAGCCCCAGCATTTT
.	TRBV30	.	TRBJ1-5	CAWTRAGGSNQPQHF	TGTGCCTGGACCAGGGCGGGTGGAAGCAATCAGCCCCAGCATTTT
.	TRBV7-9	.	TRBJ2-3	CASSPRGMSTDTQYF	TGTGCCAGCAGCCCGAGGGGGATGAGCACAGATACGCAGTATTTT
.	TRBV27	.	TRBJ1-6	CASSRKPGNSPLHF	TGTGCCAGCAGTAGGAAACCGGGCAATTCACCCCTCCACTTT
.	TRBV15	.	TRBJ1-1	CATSIGSMNTEAFF	TGTGCCACCTCCATCGGCAGCATGAACACTGAAGCTTTCTTT
.	TRBV30	TRBD1	TRBJ1-5	CAWSVSEGGGQHF	TGTGCCTGGAGTGTTAGTGAAGGGGGCGGACAGCATTTT
once	TRBV3-1/TRBV3-2	TRBD1	TRBJ1-2	CASSPDRDRASGYTF	TGTGCCAGCAGCCCCGACCGGGACAGGGCATCTGGCTACACCTTC
few	TRBV6-6	TRBD2	TRBJ2-6	CASSYGGGSGANVLTF	TGTGCCAGCAGTTACGGGGGGGGGTCTGGGGCCAACGTCCTGACTTTC
.	TRBV3-1/TRBV3-2	.	TRBJ1-1	CASSPTNGNTEAFF	TGTGCCAGCAGTCCGACAAATGGGAACACTGAAGCTTTCTTT
.	TRBV29-1	TRBD2	TRBJ2-3	CSSPGLAGPGDTQYF	TGCAGCAGTCCGGGACTAGCGGGGCCGGGAGATACGCAGTATTTT
.	TRBV5-1	.	TRBJ1-4	CASSSNRAGGEKLFF	TGCGCCAGCAGCTCAAACAGGGCCGGGGGTGAAAAACTGTTTTTT
.	TRBV25-1	.	TRBJ1-2	CASSESDGGVGYGYTF	TGTGCCAGCAGTGAATCGGACGGGGGCGTAGGGTATGGCTACACCTTC
.	TRBV28	.	TRBJ2-7	CASSPPLGKQYF	TGTGCCAGCAGTCCCCCTCTAGGGAAACAGTACTTC
once	TRBV12-3/TRBV12-4	.	TRBJ1-5	CASSWVGQPQHF	TGTGCCAGCAGTTGGGTGGGCCAGCCCCAGCATTTT
.	TRBV12-3/TRBV12-4	.	TRBJ2-7	CASSSGYEQYF	TGTGCCAGCAGTTCGGGATACGAGCAGTACTTC
.	TRBV20-1	.	TRBJ1-1	CSARSRFGAFF	TGCAGTGCTAGATCCCGCTTCGGAGCTTTCTTT
.	TRBV19	.	TRBJ1-2	CASSPRGRTDYGYTF	TGTGCCAGTAGTCCCCGGGGGAGGACGGACTATGGCTACACCTTC
.	TRBV27	.	TRBJ2-5	CASSLRGAWETQYF	TGTGCCAGCAGTTTACGGGGGGCGTGGGAGACCCAGTACTTC
.	TRBV5-8	.	TRBJ2-1	CASSLAGLSASSYNEQFF	TGTGCCAGCAGCTTGGCCGGGCTCAGCGCCAGCTCCTACAATGAGCAGTTCTTC
.	TRBV2	TRBD1	TRBJ2-1	CASRVDRAEQFF	TGTGCCAGCAGGGTAGACAGGGCTGAGCAGTTCTTC
.	TRBV6-2/TRBV6-3	.	TRBJ2-3	CASSYSILIGEKQYF	TGTGCCAGCAGTTACTCGATACTCATCGGGGAGAAGCAGTATTTT
.	TRBV2	.	TRBJ1-6	CACGDSPLHF	TGTGCTTGTGGGGATTCACCCCTCCACTTT
.	TRBV7-6	.	TRBJ1-3	CASSLGSRGVTGNTIYF	TGTGCCAGCAGCTTAGGTTCGCGCGGCGTGACTGGAAACACCATATATTTT
.	TRBV10-3	TRBD2	TRBJ2-3	CAISGGGSGGSDTQYF	TGTGCCATCAGCGGAGGGGGGAGCGGGGGATCAGATACGCAGTATTTT
.	TRBV30	.	TRBJ1-2	CAWSVGNGYTF	TGTGCCTGGAGTGTGGGGAATGGCTACACCTTC
.	TRBV6-1	.	TRBJ1-4	CASSARGLSATNEKLFF	TGTGCCAGCAGTGCCAGGGGCTTGTCTGCAACTAATGAAAAACTGTTTTTT
.	TRBV27	.	TRBJ1-2	CASSPLGAGYTF	TGTGCCAGCAGTCCGCTAGGGGCGGGCTACACCTTC
.	TRBV11-3	TRBD1	TRBJ1-1	CASSRTGQPEAFF	TGTGCCAGCAGCCGTACGGGACAGCCTGAAGCTTTCTTT
.	TRBV3-1/TRBV3-2	TRBD2	TRBJ2-1	CASSSSLTSGGYNEQFF	TGTGCCAGCAGCTCCTCGTTGACTAGCGGGGGTTACAATGAGCAGTTCTTC
.	TRBV5-4	.	TRBJ1-2	CASSLEIQGWSGYTF	TGTGCCAGCAGCTTGGAAATTCAGGGGTGGAGTGGCTACACCTTC
.	TRBV12-3/TRBV12-4	TRBD1	TRBJ2-1	CASSRDSSNEQFF	TGTGCCAGCAGCAGGGACAGTTCCAATGAGCAGTTCTTC
.	TRBV6-5	.	TRBJ1-2	CASSYSITVANYGYTF	TGTGCCAGCAGTTACTCTATAACAGTTGCTAACTATGGCTACACCTTC
.	TRBV5-1	TRBD1	TRBJ1-4	CASSSQGARDEKLFF	TGCGCCAGCAGCTCTCAGGGGGCGCGAGATGAAAAACTGTTTTTT
.	TRBV27	.	TRBJ1-1	CASWAGITEAFF	TGTGCCAGCTGGGCAGGGATCACTGAAGCTTTCTTT
.	TRBV7-2	.	TRBJ1-2	CASSFLQGSYGYTF	TGTGCCAGCAGCTTTCTCCAGGGGTCCTATGGCTACACCTTC
.	TRBV3-1/TRBV3-2	.	TRBJ1-4	CASSQGGGTNEKLFF	TGTGCCAGCAGCCAAGGGGGGGGAACTAATGAAAAACTGTTTTTT
.	TRBV3-1/TRBV3-2	.	TRBJ2-1	CASRATGDPYNEQFF	TGTGCCAGCAGGGCAACGGGGGACCCCTACAATGAGCAGTTCTTC
.	TRBV4-1	.	TRBJ1-2	CASSQDFYKGSYGYTF	TGCGCCAGCAGCCAAGATTTTTATAAGGGGAGCTATGGCTACACCTTC
.	TRBV11-3	.	TRBJ1-5	CASSFLPGNQPQHF	TGTGCCAGCAGCTTTCTTCCGGGAAATCAGCCCCAGCATTTT